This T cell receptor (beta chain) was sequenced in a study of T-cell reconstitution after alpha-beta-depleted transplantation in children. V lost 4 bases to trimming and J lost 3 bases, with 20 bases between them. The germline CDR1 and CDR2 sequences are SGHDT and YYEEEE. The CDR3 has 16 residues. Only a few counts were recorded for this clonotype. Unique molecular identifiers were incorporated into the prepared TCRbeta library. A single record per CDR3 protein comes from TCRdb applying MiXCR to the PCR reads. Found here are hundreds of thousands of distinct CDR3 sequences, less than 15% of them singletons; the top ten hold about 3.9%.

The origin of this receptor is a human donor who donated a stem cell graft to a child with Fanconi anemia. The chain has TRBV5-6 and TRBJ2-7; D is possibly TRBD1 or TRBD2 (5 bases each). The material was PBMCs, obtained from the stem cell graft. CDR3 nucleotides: TGTGCCAGCAGCCATCCCACTCCGGGACGGCGCTACGAGCAGTACTTC. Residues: CASSHPTPGRRYEQYF. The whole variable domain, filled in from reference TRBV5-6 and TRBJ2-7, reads DAGVTQSPTHLIKTRGQQVTLRCSPKSGHDTVSWYQQALGQGPQFIFQYYEEEERQRGNFPDRFSGHQFPNYSSELNVNALLLGDSALYLCASSHPTPGRRYEQYFGPGTRLTVT.